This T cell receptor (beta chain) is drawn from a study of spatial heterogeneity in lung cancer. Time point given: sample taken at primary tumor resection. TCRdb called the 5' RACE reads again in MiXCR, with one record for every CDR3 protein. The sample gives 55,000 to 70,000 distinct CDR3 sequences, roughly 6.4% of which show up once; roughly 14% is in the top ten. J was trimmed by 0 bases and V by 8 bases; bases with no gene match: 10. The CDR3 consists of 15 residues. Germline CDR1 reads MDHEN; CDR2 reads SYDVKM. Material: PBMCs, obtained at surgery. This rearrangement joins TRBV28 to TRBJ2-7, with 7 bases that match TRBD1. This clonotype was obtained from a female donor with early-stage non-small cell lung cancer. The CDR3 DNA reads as TGTGCCAGCCTCAGTCTCAGGGGGAGCTCCTACGAGCAGTACTTC. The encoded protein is CASLSLRGSSYEQYF.